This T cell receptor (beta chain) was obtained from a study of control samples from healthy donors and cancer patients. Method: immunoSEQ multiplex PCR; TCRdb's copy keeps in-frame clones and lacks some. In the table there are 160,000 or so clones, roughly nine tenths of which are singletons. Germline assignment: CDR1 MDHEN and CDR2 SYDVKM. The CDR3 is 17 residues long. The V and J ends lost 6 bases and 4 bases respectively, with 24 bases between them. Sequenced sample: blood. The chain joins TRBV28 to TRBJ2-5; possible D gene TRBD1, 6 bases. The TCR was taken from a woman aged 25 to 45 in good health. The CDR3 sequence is CASRGWGHPDRRETQYF. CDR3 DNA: TGTGCCAGCAGGGGCTGGGGACACCCCGATCGTAGAGAGACCCAGTACTTC.